The T cell receptor (beta chain) described here comes from a study of CD8+CD57+ T cells in acquired aplastic anemia. Study details: Mean DNA quantity obtained from sorted CD4+ and CD8+ cells was 3 to 4 ug. Study outcomes and limitations: Controls and patients did not differ significantly in CD8+ Simpson's diversity.

For CDR3 and TCR beta VDJ profiling, genomic DNA was the template used. TCRdb reprocessed the reads with MiXCR, giving one entry per CDR3 protein. The sample contains about 270,000 distinct CDR3 sequences, 82% of which appear only once. The CDR3 spans 14 residues. Germline V gives CDR1 SGHTA, CDR2 FQGTGA. About this clonotype itself: No antigen is known for it. The junction departs from germline at one end; a sequencing error may be responsible.

It was patients with CD8+CD57+ cell expansion by flow cytometry who were chosen for sequencing. Each patient gave a blood sample that was collected before any therapy had been received. The rearrangement joins TRBV7-3 to TRBJ2-7; D remains ambiguous. The clonotype comes from a human donor with aplastic anemia. Sequencing was done on a sample of sorted CD4+, CD8+, or CD8+CD57+ T cells (not recorded which) from PBMCs. The CDR3 DNA is TGTGCCAGCAGCTTACCAGGCGGAGCCCAAGATGAGTCTTTC. Residues: CASSLPGGAQDESF.